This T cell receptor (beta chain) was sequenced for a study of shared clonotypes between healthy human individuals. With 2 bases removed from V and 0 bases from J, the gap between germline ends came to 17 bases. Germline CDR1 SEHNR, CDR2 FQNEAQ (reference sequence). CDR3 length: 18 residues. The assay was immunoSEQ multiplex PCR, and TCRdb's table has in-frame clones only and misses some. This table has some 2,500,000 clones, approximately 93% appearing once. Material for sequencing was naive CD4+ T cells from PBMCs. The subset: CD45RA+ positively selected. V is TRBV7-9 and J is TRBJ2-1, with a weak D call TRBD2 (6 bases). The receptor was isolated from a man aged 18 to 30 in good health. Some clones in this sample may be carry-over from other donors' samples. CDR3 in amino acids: CASSLSSLARSSYNEQFF. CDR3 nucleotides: TGTGCCAGCAGCTTAAGTTCTCTAGCGCGTAGCTCCTACAATGAGCAGTTCTTC.